This T cell receptor (beta chain) was sequenced for a study of metastatic and nonmetastatic thyroid tumors. Study information: Blood and tumor or nodule tissue repertoires from malignant and benign thyroid patients were compared.

This clone was picked up many times. Its specificity is unknown. This may come from a read error, since a much larger clone is one base off. No conserved phenylalanine or tryptophan ends this CDR3, so it is likely a read error. It is unclear where the CDR3 begins or ends on the DNA, so no DNA is shown, and the CDR3 is as TCRdb lists it. Until they underwent thyroid surgery, no patient had received any treatment. Methods used by the authors: A classifier of distant metastasis in papillary thyroid cancer was built from CDR3 differences (across clinicopathological groups). TCRdb redid the clone calls on the PCR reads using MiXCR. The V and J calls follow TCRdb's processing rather than the paper's. The sample contains under 25,000 clones, around 28% of which appear only once. Study results and limitations: In both blood and tumor samples, TCR beta diversity was reported significantly higher for malignant than benign nodules.

This clonotype was obtained from a female donor with papillary thyroid cancer or a benign thyroid nodule (not recorded which). Some clones in this sample may be carry-over from other donors' samples. Sequencing was performed on blood.

The CDR3 loop reads CASSQGGNRLPYL. This chain joins TRBV14 and TRBJ2-3; no DNA check was done on the table's D call, TRBD1. The CDR3 length is 13 residues, termini included. Germline CDR1 reads SGHDN; CDR2 reads FVKESK.